This is a list of T cell receptor beta chains from one sample in a study of cytomegalovirus exposure and HLA in healthy donors. Data came from immunoSEQ multiplex PCR; TCRdb stores just in-frame clones and leaves some out. The table lists over 150,000 clones, over 60% of them singletons. The sample consisted of PBMCs. The receptors come from a woman aged 40-49 years in good health and CMV-seronegative. Each CDR3 is given with its conserved first and last residue. A D gene is named only where the DNA matches it firmly. Only part of the rows carry a size: once, few, many, or a class if the clone is expanded.

J gene | V gene | clone size | D gene | CDR3 protein | CDR3 DNA
TRBJ1-5 | TRBV10-3 | . | . | CAISGRDNSNQPQHF | TGTGCCATCAGCGGCCGGGACAACTCCAATCAGCCCCAGCATTTT
TRBJ1-5 | TRBV7-9 | . | . | CSSSLLHQPQHF | TGTTCCAGCAGCTTACTCCATCAGCCCCAGCATTTT
TRBJ2-1 | TRBV2 | once | TRBD2 | CASSMGVAGFNEQFF | TGTGCCAGCAGTATGGGGGTAGCGGGATTCAATGAGCAGTTCTTC
TRBJ2-5 | TRBV7-6 | . | . | CASSSGLQETQYF | TGTGCCAGCAGCTCCGGACTTCAAGAGACCCAGTACTTC
TRBJ2-7 | TRBV28 | . | TRBD2 | CASSTASGRIHYEQYF | TGTGCCAGCAGCACCGCAAGCGGGAGGATCCACTACGAGCAGTACTTC
TRBJ2-1 | TRBV5-4 | . | . | CASSLAFRGYSSYNEQFF | TGTGCCAGCAGCTTGGCCTTCAGAGGGTATAGCTCCTACAATGAGCAGTTCTTC
TRBJ1-5 | TRBV30 | . | TRBD1 | CAWSTGGQPQHF | TGTGCCTGGAGTACAGGGGGCCAGCCCCAGCATTTT
TRBJ2-2 | TRBV27 | . | . | CASSPTVTNTGELFF | TGTGCCAGCAGTCCGACAGTGACGAACACCGGGGAGCTGTTTTTT
TRBJ1-2 | TRBV4-1 | . | . | CASSQKGTGNYGYTF | TGCGCCAGCAGCCAAAAGGGAACAGGGAACTATGGCTACACCTTC
TRBJ2-2 | TRBV7-9 | . | . | CASSLDQGWTGELFF | TGTGCCAGCAGCTTAGACCAGGGATGGACCGGGGAGCTGTTTTTT
TRBJ2-1 | TRBV6-1 | . | . | CAARQDDDEQFF | TGTGCCGCCCGACAGGACGACGATGAGCAGTTCTTC
TRBJ2-3 | TRBV6-1 | . | . | CASSEDAGFADTQYF | TGTGCCAGCAGTGAAGACGCAGGGTTCGCAGATACGCAGTATTTT
TRBJ2-7 | TRBV2 | . | . | CATRRDRSSSYEQYF | TGTGCCACGAGGAGGGACAGATCTTCTTCCTACGAGCAGTACTTC
TRBJ1-5 | TRBV30 | . | TRBD1 | CAWTRTGTGQPQHF | TGTGCCTGGACCCGGACAGGGACGGGCCAGCCCCAGCATTTT
TRBJ1-5 | TRBV6-5 | . | TRBD1 | CASSYGTGEQPQHF | TGTGCCAGCAGTTATGGGACAGGGGAACAGCCCCAGCATTTT
TRBJ2-2 | TRBV5-1 | . | TRBD2 | CASYPTSGSVGNTGELFF | TGCGCCAGCTACCCGACTAGCGGGTCGGTTGGGAACACCGGGGAGCTGTTTTTT
TRBJ2-1 | TRBV9 | once | . | CASSERPDNEQFF | TGTGCCAGCAGTGAGCGGCCCGACAATGAGCAGTTCTTC
TRBJ1-1 | TRBV6-5 | . | . | CASSSLGRDTEAFF | TGTGCCAGCAGTTCCTTAGGGAGGGACACTGAAGCTTTCTTT
TRBJ1-3 | TRBV27 | few | . | CASSLIRGDGAGNTIYF | TGTGCCAGCAGTTTAATCCGCGGGGACGGGGCGGGAAACACCATATATTTT
TRBJ2-7 | TRBV2 | . | . | CASSGGRWYEQYF | TGTGCCAGCTCAGGGGGGAGGTGGTACGAGCAGTACTTC
TRBJ2-3 | TRBV7-2 | once | TRBD2 | CASSLTSGAADTQYF | TGTGCCAGCAGCTTGACTAGCGGGGCTGCAGATACGCAGTATTTT
TRBJ2-5 | TRBV5-1 | . | . | CASSHSGTVEETQYF | TGCGCCAGCAGCCACTCCGGGACTGTCGAAGAGACCCAGTACTTC
TRBJ2-7 | TRBV4-1 | once | TRBD1 | CASSRLTGGGGEQYF | TGCGCCAGCAGCCGATTAACAGGGGGCGGAGGCGAGCAGTACTTC